A selection of T cell receptor beta chains follows, all from one sample in a study of long-term antiretroviral therapy in people with HIV. Profiled with immunoSEQ multiplex PCR; TCRdb holds only in-frame clones, not every one. The sample has more than 35,000 clones; more than 90% are singletons. The sequencing used unsorted PBMCs, collected 3.7 years after starting antiretroviral therapy. The receptors here all came from a woman aged 45-59 years with HIV. The CDR3 runs from the conserved cysteine through the conserved F or W.

V	J	length	CDR3
TRBV30	TRBJ1-3	13	CAWSFLSGNTIYF
TRBV6-6	TRBJ1-6	14	CASRTGVYNSPLHF
TRBV4-3	TRBJ1-3	18	CASSQVHGIWDPGNTIYF
TRBV9	TRBJ2-7	14	CASSVADRGYEQYF
TRBV5-4	TRBJ1-2	14	CASSLEWTGGTYTF
TRBV7-8	TRBJ1-3	16	CASSLSSGNSGNTIYF
TRBV7-9	TRBJ1-3	13	CASSPARGNTIYF
TRBV30	TRBJ2-1	11	CAWTSSNEQFF
TRBV30	TRBJ1-1	14	CAWSADRGNTEAFF
TRBV4-2	TRBJ1-1	14	CASSPLGTNTEAFF
TRBV6-5	TRBJ2-4	16	CASSYSVSVAKNIQYF
TRBV7-3	TRBJ2-5	13	CASSFGSYETQYF
TRBV5-1	TRBJ1-2	14	CASSQQVGNYGYTF
TRBV5-1	TRBJ2-5	15	CASSRTGTIQETQYF
TRBV4-3	TRBJ2-6	19	CASSQDRDSYSSGANVLTF
TRBV11-1	TRBJ2-7	14	CASSRTGNGYEQYF